The rows below give T cell receptor beta chains drawn from one sample of a study of blood T cell repertoires in COVID-19. Some clones are missing from TCRdb's copy, which holds only in-frame ones; the method was immunoSEQ multiplex PCR. Of 150,000 to 200,000 clones in the sample, approximately 77% are singletons; the top ten hold 15% to 20%. Sequenced: PBMCs or T cells enriched from blood (not recorded which). All receptors come from a man aged 60 to 75 who had recovered from COVID-19. The CDR3 runs from the conserved cysteine through the conserved F or W. The D gene is left open where the match is weak.

NA,TRBV19,CASGQYARNTIYF
NA,TRBV5-6,CASSLGSRGYEQYF
TRBD1,TRBV28,CASRRTGGNQPQHF
TRBD1,TRBV5-1,CASSQGQGAGYGYTF
TRBD1,TRBV19,CASSMGFPAGQGYYEQYF
TRBD2,TRBV18,CASSRSGTNNEQFF
NA,TRBV10-3,CAIRDEGSSYNEQFF
NA,TRBV21-1,CASSTRPSGRVPSDTDTQYF
TRBD1,TRBV5-1,CASSTQTGPYEQYF
TRBD2,TRBV7-3,CASSPARGGHNEQFF
TRBD2,TRBV25-1,CASSAGLAGFGPGELFF
NA,TRBV21-1,CASSATGGPYEQYF
NA,TRBV5-1,CASSLDGREQSPLHF
TRBD2,TRBV7-6,CASSLTLAGANTGELFF
NA,TRBV7-3,CASSLLIGGELFF
NA,TRBV15,CATSRGRDPYNEQFF
NA,TRBV10-2,CASSEVNQGFNEQFF
NA,TRBV5-1,CASSFKQGGNEKLFF
TRBD1,TRBV30,CAWLMGDRLGGNTIYF
TRBD2,TRBV5-6,CASGPRGEDTQYF
NA,TRBV27,CASGLRGGAPDTQYF
NA,TRBV19,CASRGPNTGELFF
NA,TRBV9,CASSQGVEETQYF
NA,TRBV13,CASSSTQETQYF
NA,TRBV9,CASSVEGGARYEQYF
NA,TRBV20-1,CSASGSANEKLFF
TRBD1,TRBV7-3,CASSSQTGAPDTQYF
NA,TRBV29-1,CSVEDPRTSGYTF
TRBD2,TRBV19,CASSSPGLAGSISTDTQYF
TRBD2,TRBV9,CASSVGTSGGYEQYF
NA,TRBV2,CASKDMNYEQYF
NA,TRBV18,CASSPAGTNREQYF
NA,TRBV7-9,CASGAGVQPQHF
TRBD2,TRBV11-2,CASSQVTSDTDTQYF
TRBD2,TRBV5-1,CASSLGLAGRYEQYF
NA,TRBV3-1/TRBV3-2,CASSQSSSFGGLAKNIQYF
TRBD1,TRBV6-1,CASSEPVWTGKNEKLFF
TRBD2,TRBV19,CASSIDASGGIGGHNEQFF
TRBD2,TRBV7-2,CASSPGVGLAGETQYF
TRBD1,TRBV3-1/TRBV3-2,CASSKDRGLVNTIYF
NA,TRBV19,CASRETGRGDEQFF
TRBD2,TRBV27,CASSPGGLEQYF
NA,TRBV7-3,CASSLPGGDTGELFF
TRBD2,TRBV29-1,CSVIPGLAGVYTDTQYF
TRBD1,TRBV4-1,CASSQVGQGLGYTF
TRBD2,TRBV7-3,CASSAERGNTDTQYF
TRBD1,TRBV7-9,CASSTSEGKRGEAGGAFGNTIYF
NA,TRBV5-4,CASSSNQGGSDTQYF
NA,TRBV7-8,CASSLDGTRNQPQHF
TRBD1,TRBV9,CASSVAPQGANSPLHF
TRBD2,TRBV13,CASSLVLAGSTDTQYF
TRBD2,TRBV9,CASSVEQPGPRGGGELFF
NA,TRBV9,CASSVDFGAASSGNTIYF
TRBD1,TRBV24-1,CATSDPGQISHEQYF
TRBD1,TRBV6-5,CASSLTGPGNTIYF
TRBD1,TRBV13,CASSLVRGQLGTNEQFF